These 2 T cell receptor beta chains share one sample of origin, sequenced in a study of blood T cell repertoires in COVID-19. The protocol was immunoSEQ multiplex PCR, while the TCRdb copy is restricted to in-frame clones and leaves out a portion. This repertoire shows some 120,000 clones, 82% found once; its top ten account for roughly 7.7%. The sequencing input was peripheral blood. The receptors were sampled from a man between 65 and 85 years old with acute or convalescent COVID-19.

V and J are TRBV3-1 (or the pseudogene TRBV3-2) and TRBJ1-1, with TRBD1 matching 8 bases. Per germline, CDR1 LGHDT and CDR2 YNNKEL (reference sequence). CDR3 length: 14 residues. Trimming removed 7 bases from V and 1 base from J; junction bases left unmatched: 5. The CDR3 DNA reads TGTGCCAGCACGGACAGGGCGGCGAACACTGAAGCTTTCTTT. It is translated as CASTDRAANTEAFF.

This clone was counted between two and nine times. The chain joins TRBV19 to TRBJ1-3; D remains ambiguous. Trimming took 6 bases from V and 0 from J, leaving 12 bases between them. The CDR3 is 15 amino acids. CDR1 is LNHDA and CDR2 is SQIVND in the germline V gene (reference sequence). This CDR3 is CASSTEMSSGNTIYF. CDR3 sequence (DNA): TGTGCCAGTAGCACGGAGATGAGCTCTGGAAACACCATATATTTT.